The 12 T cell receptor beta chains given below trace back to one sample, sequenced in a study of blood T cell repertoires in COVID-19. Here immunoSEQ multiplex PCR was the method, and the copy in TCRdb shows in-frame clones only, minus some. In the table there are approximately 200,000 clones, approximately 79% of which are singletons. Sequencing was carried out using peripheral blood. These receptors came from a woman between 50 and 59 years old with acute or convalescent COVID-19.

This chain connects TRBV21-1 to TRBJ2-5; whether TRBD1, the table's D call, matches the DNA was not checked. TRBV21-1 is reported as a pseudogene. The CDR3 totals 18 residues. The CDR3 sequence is CASSKLGLAPDLQETQYF. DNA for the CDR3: TGTGCCAGCAGCAAACTTGGGCTTGCCCCGGATTTACAAGAGACCCAGTACTTC.

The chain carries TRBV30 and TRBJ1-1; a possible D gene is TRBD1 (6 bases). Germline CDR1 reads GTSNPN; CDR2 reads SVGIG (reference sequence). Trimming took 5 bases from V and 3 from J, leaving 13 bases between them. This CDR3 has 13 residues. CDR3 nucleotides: TGTGCCTGGGGTCAGGGGCGTTACACTGAAGCTTTCTTT. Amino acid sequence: CAWGQGRYTEAFF.

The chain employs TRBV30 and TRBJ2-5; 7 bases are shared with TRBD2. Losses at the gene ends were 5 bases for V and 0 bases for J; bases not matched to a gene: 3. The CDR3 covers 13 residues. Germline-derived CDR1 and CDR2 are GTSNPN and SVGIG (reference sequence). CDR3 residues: CAWSGGYQETQYF. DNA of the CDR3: TGTGCCTGGTCCGGGGGGTACCAAGAGACCCAGTACTTC. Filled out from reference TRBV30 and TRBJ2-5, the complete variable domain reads SQTIHQWPATLVQPVGSPLSLECTVEGTSNPNLYWYRQAAGRGLQLLFYSVGIGQISSEVPQNLSASRPQDRQFILSSKKLLLSDSGFYLCAWSGGYQETQYFGPGTRLLVL.

DNA of the CDR3: TGTGCCAGCAGTTATTGGGGCGGGGGACCCTACGAGCAGTACTTC. Its protein is CASSYWGGGPYEQYF. This chain links TRBV6-2 or TRBV6-3 with TRBJ2-7, with 7 bases identical to TRBD2. The CDR3 extends over 15 amino acids. From germline, CDR1 is MNHEY and CDR2 SVGEGT. V was pared by 3 bases and J by 2 bases, with 7 bases of the junction left unmatched.

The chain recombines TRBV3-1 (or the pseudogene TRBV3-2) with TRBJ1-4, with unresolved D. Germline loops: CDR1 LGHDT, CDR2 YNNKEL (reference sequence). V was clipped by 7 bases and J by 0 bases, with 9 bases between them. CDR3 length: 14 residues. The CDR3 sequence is CASTNRATNEKLFF. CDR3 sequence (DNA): TGTGCCAGCACCAACAGAGCAACTAATGAAAAACTGTTTTTT.

The CDR3 is CATSRSEYQPQHF. The CDR3 DNA reads TGTGCCACCAGCAGATCGGAGTATCAGCCCCAGCATTTT. V usage is TRBV15 and J usage is TRBJ1-5; D gene uncertain. Between the trimmed V and J ends, which lost 2 bases and 5 bases, there was a span of 7 bases. This CDR3 comprises 13 residues. Germline V CDR1 and CDR2: LNHNV, YYDKDF (reference sequence).

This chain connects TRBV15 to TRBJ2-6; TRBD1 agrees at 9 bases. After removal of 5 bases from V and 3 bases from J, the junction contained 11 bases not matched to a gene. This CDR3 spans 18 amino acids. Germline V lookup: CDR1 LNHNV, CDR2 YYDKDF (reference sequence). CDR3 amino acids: CATSGTPQGAGGANVLTF. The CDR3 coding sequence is TGTGCCACCAGCGGCACCCCACAGGGGGCGGGTGGGGCCAACGTCCTGACTTTC.

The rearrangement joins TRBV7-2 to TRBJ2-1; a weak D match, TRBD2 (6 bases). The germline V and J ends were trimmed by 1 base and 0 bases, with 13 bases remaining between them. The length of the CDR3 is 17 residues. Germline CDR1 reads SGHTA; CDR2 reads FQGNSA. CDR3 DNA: TGTGCCAGCAGCTTAGGCTTGTCCGGGGGCTCCTACAATGAGCAGTTCTTC. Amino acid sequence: CASSLGLSGGSYNEQFF. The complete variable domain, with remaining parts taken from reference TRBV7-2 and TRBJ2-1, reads GAGVSQSPSNKVTEKGKDVELRCDPISGHTALYWYRQSLGQGLEFLIYFQGNSAPDKSGLPSDRFSAERTGGSVSTLTIQRTQQEDSAVYLCASSLGLSGGSYNEQFFGPGTRLTVL.

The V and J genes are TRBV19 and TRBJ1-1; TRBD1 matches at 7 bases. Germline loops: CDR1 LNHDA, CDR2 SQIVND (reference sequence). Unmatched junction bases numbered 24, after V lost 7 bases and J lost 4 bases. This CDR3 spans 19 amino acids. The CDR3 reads CASNKGAMRTSGVVTEAFF. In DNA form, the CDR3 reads TGTGCCAGTAATAAGGGGGCGATGAGGACGAGCGGTGTGGTCACTGAAGCTTTCTTT.

For the CDR3, the DNA is TGTGCCAGCAGTTTCCTGGGACAGGGAGGCGATCAGCCCCAGCATTTT. It codes for CASSFLGQGGDQPQHF. The V gene is TRBV28, the J gene TRBJ1-5; 9 bases map to TRBD1. CDR1 and CDR2 (germline): MDHEN, SYDVKM. J gave up 5 bases and V 3 bases, and 8 bases lay outside the gene matches. CDR3 length: 16 amino acids. Full variable domain (rest looked up from reference TRBV28 and TRBJ1-5): DVKVTQSSRYLVKRTGEKVFLECVQDMDHENMFWYRQDPGLGLRLIYFSYDVKMKEKGDIPEGYSVSREKKERFSLILESASTNQTSMYLCASSFLGQGGDQPQHFGDGTRLSIL.

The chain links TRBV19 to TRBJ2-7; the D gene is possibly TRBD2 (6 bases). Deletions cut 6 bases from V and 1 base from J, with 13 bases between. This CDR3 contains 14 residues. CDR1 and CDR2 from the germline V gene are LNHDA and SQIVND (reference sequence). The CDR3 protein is CASSGRIDSYEQYF. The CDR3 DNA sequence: TGTGCCAGTAGCGGGAGAATTGATTCCTACGAGCAGTACTTC.

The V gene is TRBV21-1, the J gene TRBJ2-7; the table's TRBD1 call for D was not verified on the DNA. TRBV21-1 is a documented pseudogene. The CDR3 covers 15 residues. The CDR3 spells CASSHTRGIGCEQYF. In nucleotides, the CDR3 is TGTGCCAGCAGCCACACCAGGGGAATTGGCTGCGAGCAGTACTTC.